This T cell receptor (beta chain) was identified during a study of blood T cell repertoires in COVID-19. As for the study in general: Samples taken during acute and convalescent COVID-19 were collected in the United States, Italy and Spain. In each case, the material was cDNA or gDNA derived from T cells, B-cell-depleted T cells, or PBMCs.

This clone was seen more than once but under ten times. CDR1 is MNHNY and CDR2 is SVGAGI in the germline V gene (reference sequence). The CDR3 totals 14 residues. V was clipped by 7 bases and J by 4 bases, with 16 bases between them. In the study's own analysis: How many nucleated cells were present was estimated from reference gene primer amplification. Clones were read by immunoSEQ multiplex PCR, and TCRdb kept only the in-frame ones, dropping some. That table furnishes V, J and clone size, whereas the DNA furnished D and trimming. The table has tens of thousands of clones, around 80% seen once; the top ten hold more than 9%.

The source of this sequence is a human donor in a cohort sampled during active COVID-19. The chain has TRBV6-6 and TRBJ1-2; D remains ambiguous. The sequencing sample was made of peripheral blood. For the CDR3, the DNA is TGTGCCAGCACCTCGGCCCCGAGCGCCTATGGCTACACCTTC. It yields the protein CASTSAPSAYGYTF.